One sample yielded the 14 T cell receptor beta chains listed below, sequenced in a study of OX40 agonist ivuxolimab in advanced cancers. Generated by immunoSEQ multiplex PCR, the TCRdb table keeps only in-frame clones and is missing some. Of about 80,000 clones listed, over 85% are singletons. The sequencing used CD4+ or CD8+ T cells sorted from blood, collected in a trial of the OX40 agonist ivuxolimab. The receptors stem from an adult with an advanced solid tumor such as melanoma, head and neck, liver or kidney cancer.

The CDR3 nucleotides read TGCGCCAGCAGCTTGAATACGGGTAGGACAGGGGGCTCCCAAGAGACCCAGTACTTC. This encodes CASSLNTGRTGGSQETQYF. V and J are TRBV5-1 and TRBJ2-5, with 11 bases aligning to TRBD1. The CDR3 loop spans 19 amino acids. J gave up 1 base and V 1 base, and 12 bases lay outside the gene matches. Looked up from germline, CDR1 is SGHRS and CDR2 is YFSETQ.

The genes are TRBV28 and TRBJ2-1; D perhaps matches TRBD2 (5 bases). The CDR3 runs to 14 residues. Between the trimmed V and J ends, which lost 6 bases and 8 bases, there was a span of 17 bases. Germline V gives CDR1 MDHEN, CDR2 SYDVKM. DNA of the CDR3: TGTGCCAGCAGCGAAGAGACCGGCGGGTATGAGCAGTTCTTC. The encoded protein is CASSEETGGYEQFF.

The chain uses TRBV28 and TRBJ1-3; TRBD1 might be the D (6 bases). Germline V gene lookup returns CDR1 MDHEN and CDR2 SYDVKM. V dropped 3 bases and J dropped 0 bases, with 9 bases sitting between them. The CDR3 sequence is 15 residues long. The CDR3 DNA is TGTGCCAGCAGTTTTGGACAGTCCTCTGGAAACACCATATATTTT. Protein sequence: CASSFGQSSGNTIYF.

The chain links TRBV10-3 to TRBJ1-1; D not resolved. V dropped 8 bases and J dropped 0 bases, with 7 bases sitting between them. This CDR3 region has 12 residues. Germline assignment: CDR1 ENHRY and CDR2 SYGVKD. The CDR3: CAIGQLNTEAFF. CDR3 DNA sequence: TGTGCCATCGGTCAGCTGAACACTGAAGCTTTCTTT.

The chain employs TRBV29-1 and TRBJ1-3, with D possibly TRBD1 on 5 matching bases. V was cut by 6 bases and J by 0 bases, with 12 bases left in between. Germline CDR1 SQVTM, CDR2 ANQGSEA. This CDR3 contains 14 residues. The CDR3 DNA follows: TGCAGCGTGCATGGGACCGCCTCTGGAAACACCATATATTTT. Translating it yields CSVHGTASGNTIYF.

The J gene is TRBJ2-3, the V gene TRBV5-6, with 10 nucleotides matching TRBD2. Germline V gene sequence: CDR1 SGHDT, CDR2 YYEEEE. CDR3 length equals 16 residues. V shed 4 bases, J shed 2 bases, and the junction held 7 bases outside the gene matches. CDR3 DNA sequence: TGTGCCAGCAGCCCCCTAAGCGGGAGGGCCACAGATACGCAGTATTTT. It translates to CASSPLSGRATDTQYF.

The V and J genes are TRBV18 and TRBJ2-2; D is ambiguous. CDR1 and CDR2 from the germline V gene are KGHSH and LQKENI. CDR3 length equals 13 residues. The ends were cut back, 3 bases at V and 4 bases at J, with 6 bases in the middle. CDR3 sequence reads: CASSPRATGELFF. In nucleotides, the CDR3 is TGTGCCAGCTCACCGCGCGCCACCGGGGAGCTGTTTTTT. Together with reference TRBV18 and TRBJ2-2, the CDR3 gives the full variable domain: NAGVMQNPRHLVRRRGQEARLRCSPMKGHSHVYWYRQLPEEGLKFMVYLQKENIIDESGMPKERFSAEFPKEGPSILRIQQVVRGDSAAYFCASSPRATGELFFGEGSRLTVL.

The chain has TRBV7-8 and TRBJ1-6, with D hard to call. The ends were cut back, 2 bases at V and 0 bases at J, with 5 bases in the middle. CDR3 length equals 15 residues. Germline CDR1 and CDR2: SGHVS and FQNEAQ. The CDR3 sequence is CASSLRRSYNSPLHF. CDR3 bases: TGTGCCAGCAGCTTACGGCGCTCCTATAATTCACCCCTCCACTTT.

The rearrangement joins TRBV7-2 to TRBJ2-4; D remains unclear. V lost 1 base and J lost 0, with 13 bases in between. From germline, CDR1 is SGHTA and CDR2 FQGNSA. The CDR3 is made up of 17 amino acids. The CDR3 loop is CASSLVGQLRAKNIQYF. In DNA, the CDR3 is TGTGCCAGCAGCTTAGTCGGGCAGCTCAGAGCCAAAAACATTCAGTACTTC.

In its sample, this clone was seen once. The sample holds other DNA sequences that translate to the same CDR3. V and J are TRBV18 and TRBJ2-7; D gene uncertain. The V gene lost 3 bases and the J gene lost 0 bases, with 3 bases spanning the gap. Germline CDR1 is KGHSH and CDR2 is LQKENI. The CDR3 sequence is 12 residues long. The CDR3 protein is CASSPSSYEQYF. The DNA for the CDR3 is TGTGCCAGCTCACCGAGCTCCTACGAGCAGTACTTC.

This chain uses TRBV5-1 with TRBJ1-2; the D gene is possibly TRBD1 (5 bases). This CDR3 contains 13 residues. CDR1 SGHRS and CDR2 YFSETQ come from the germline V gene. The V and J ends lost 0 bases and 6 bases respectively, with 9 bases between them. This CDR3 is CASSLGGTDGYTF. The CDR3 nucleotides read TGCGCCAGCAGCTTGGGAGGGACGGATGGCTACACCTTC.

The chain combines TRBV7-2 with TRBJ1-3; tentative D call: TRBD1 (6 bases). Trimming pared 2 bases from V and 1 base from J, leaving 9 bases between. CDR1 SGHTA and CDR2 FQGNSA come from the germline V gene. The CDR3 has 15 residues. CDR3 sequence: CASSLTGSSGNTIYF. The CDR3 DNA reads as TGTGCCAGCAGCTTAACAGGGAGTTCTGGAAACACCATATATTTT.

The chain carries TRBV7-2 and TRBJ2-2; 7 bases match TRBD2. CDR3 length: 15 residues. The V segment lost 5 bases and the J segment 0 bases; nucleotides outside the gene matches: 3. Germline loops: CDR1 SGHTA, CDR2 FQGNSA. DNA of the CDR3: TGTGCCAGCAGCCCGGGGGGAGCGAACACCGGGGAGCTGTTTTTT. Amino acid sequence: CASSPGGANTGELFF.

The genes are TRBV7-8 and TRBJ2-3, with unresolved D. The V end lost 3 bases, the J end lost 4 bases, and 8 bases lay between the germline ends. The germline V gene has CDR1 SGHVS and CDR2 FQNEAQ. The CDR3 covers 13 residues. CDR3 in amino acids: CASSFQVPDTQYF. As DNA, the CDR3 is TGTGCCAGCAGCTTCCAGGTTCCAGATACGCAGTATTTT.